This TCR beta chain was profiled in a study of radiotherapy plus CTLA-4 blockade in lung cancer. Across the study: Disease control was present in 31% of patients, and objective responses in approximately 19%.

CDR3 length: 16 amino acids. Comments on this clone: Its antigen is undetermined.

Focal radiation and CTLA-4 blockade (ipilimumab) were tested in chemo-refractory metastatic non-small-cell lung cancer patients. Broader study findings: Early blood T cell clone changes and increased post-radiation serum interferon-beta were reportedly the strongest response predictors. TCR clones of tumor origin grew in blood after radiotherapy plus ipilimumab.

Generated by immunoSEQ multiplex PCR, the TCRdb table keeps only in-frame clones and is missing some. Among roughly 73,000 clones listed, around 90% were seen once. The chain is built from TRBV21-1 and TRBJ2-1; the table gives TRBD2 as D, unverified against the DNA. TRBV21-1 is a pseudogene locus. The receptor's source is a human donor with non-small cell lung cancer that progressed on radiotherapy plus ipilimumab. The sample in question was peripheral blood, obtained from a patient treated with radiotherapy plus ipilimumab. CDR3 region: CASSKAVAGAGGEQFF. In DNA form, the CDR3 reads TGTGCCAGCAGCAAAGCGGTAGCGGGTGCGGGAGGGGAGCAGTTCTTC.